Below, 8 T cell receptor beta chains from the same sample are listed, as sequenced in a study of regulatory T cells in long-lasting Graves disease. According to the study, TCR beta libraries were built with iRepertoire HTBI primers and CDR3-region Arm-PCR. Using its own MiXCR run on the multiplex PCR reads, TCRdb lists one record per CDR3 protein. The data contain roughly 500,000 distinct CDR3 sequences, 14% of them seen just once; the ten biggest clones take up around a sixth. The time point is: newly diagnosed GD, antithyroid drugs for less than 3 months. TCR sequences were obtained from RNA taken from PBMCs. These sequences were also reported in another study, on T cells in Graves' hyperthyroidism and ophthalmopathy.

The input for sequencing was peripheral blood mononuclear cells (PBMCs), taken at new diagnosis, from a patient treated with antithyroid drugs. The source of these receptors is a woman in her forties or fifties with Graves disease.

This clonotype was recorded many times. In DNA, the CDR3 is TGTGCCACCAGTGATTCCGGGACAGGGGACACTGAAGCTTTCTTT. It specifies CATSDSGTGDTEAFF. The chain uses TRBV24-1 and TRBJ1-1; 10 nucleotides match TRBD1. After removal of 2 bases from V and 3 bases from J, the junction contained 2 bases not matched to a gene. Germline CDR1 and CDR2: KGHDR and SFDVKD. This CDR3 spans 15 amino acids.

This clonotype was seen ten or more times. The V call is TRBV28, the J call TRBJ1-2, with a tentative D call TRBD1 (6 bases). The CDR3 has 15 residues. The V end lost 7 bases, the J end lost 1 base, and 16 bases lay between the germline ends. The germline V gene has CDR1 MDHEN and CDR2 SYDVKM. The CDR3 is CASKQTGADNYGYTF. The DNA for the CDR3 is TGTGCCAGCAAACAAACGGGGGCAGATAACTATGGCTACACCTTC.

This chain joins TRBV3-1 and TRBJ1-1, with TRBD1 matching over 8 bases. Germline V lookup: CDR1 LGHDT, CDR2 YNNKEL (reference sequence). Unmatched junction bases numbered 5, after V lost 2 bases and J lost 3 bases. The CDR3 runs to 15 residues. The CDR3 protein is CASSQLQGGDTEAFF. The CDR3 DNA follows: TGTGCCAGCAGCCAATTACAGGGGGGGGACACTGAAGCTTTCTTT.

This chain joins TRBV4-1 and TRBJ1-1; no clear D. The CDR3 spans 14 residues. The germline V gene encodes CDR1 MGHRA and CDR2 YSYEKL. V shed 1 base and J shed 2 bases, with 8 bases lying between them. The CDR3 coding sequence is TGCGCCAGCAGCCAAGCGTGGGGAAACACTGAAGCTTTCTTT. Encoded protein: CASSQAWGNTEAFF.

This clonotype came up once. The junction and the germline gene differ at one end; a read error may be behind it. The genes are TRBV20-1 and TRBJ2-3; D remains ambiguous. CDR3 size: 12 residues. CDR1 is DFQATT and CDR2 is SNEGSKA in the germline V gene (reference sequence). The CDR3 region is CSARGGTDTQYF. For the CDR3, the DNA is TGCAGTGCCAGAGGTGGCACAGATACGCAGTATTTT.

The J gene is TRBJ1-6, the V gene TRBV2, with D perhaps TRBD1 (5 bases). CDR1 is SNHLY, CDR2 FYNNEI, per germline. The CDR3 loop spans 15 amino acids. Between the trimmed V and J ends, which lost 2 bases and 8 bases, there was a span of 13 bases. The CDR3 nucleotides read TGTGCCAGCAGTGAATTAGGGGTTGAGGATTCACCCCTCCACTTT. It yields the protein CASSELGVEDSPLHF.

This clonotype has ten or more counts. The CDR3 reads CASTLGGRHQETQYF. In nucleotides, the CDR3 is TGTGCCAGCACCCTAGGGGGGAGACACCAAGAGACCCAGTACTTC. The rearrangement uses TRBV7-8 and TRBJ2-5, with D tentatively TRBD1 or TRBD2 (6 bases each). Per germline, CDR1 SGHVS and CDR2 FQNEAQ. V was pared by 7 bases and J by 0 bases, with 15 bases between. This CDR3 is 15 amino acids long. Full variable domain (rest looked up from reference TRBV7-8 and TRBJ2-5): GAGVSQSPRYKVAKRGQDVALRCDPISGHVSLFWYQQALGQGPEFLTYFQNEAQLDKSGLPSDRFFAERPEGSVSTLKIQRTQQEDSAVYLCASTLGGRHQETQYFGPGTRLLVL.

This clonotype occurred many times. The rearrangement links TRBV7-3 to TRBJ2-1, with TRBD2 matching over 10 bases. The CDR3 runs 15 residues. Germline assignment: CDR1 SGHTA and CDR2 FQGTGA. The V and J ends lost 2 bases and 6 bases, in that order; junction bases with no gene match: 4. The CDR3 reads CASSLGSGRFNEQFF. CDR3 coding DNA: TGTGCCAGCAGCTTAGGTAGCGGGAGGTTCAATGAGCAGTTCTTC. The entire variable domain, with the rest obtained from reference TRBV7-3 and TRBJ2-1, is as follows: GAGVSQTPSNKVTEKGKYVELRCDPISGHTALYWYRQSLGQGPEFLIYFQGTGAADDSGLPNDRFFAVRPEGSVSTLKIQRTERGDSAVYLCASSLGSGRFNEQFFGPGTRLTVL.